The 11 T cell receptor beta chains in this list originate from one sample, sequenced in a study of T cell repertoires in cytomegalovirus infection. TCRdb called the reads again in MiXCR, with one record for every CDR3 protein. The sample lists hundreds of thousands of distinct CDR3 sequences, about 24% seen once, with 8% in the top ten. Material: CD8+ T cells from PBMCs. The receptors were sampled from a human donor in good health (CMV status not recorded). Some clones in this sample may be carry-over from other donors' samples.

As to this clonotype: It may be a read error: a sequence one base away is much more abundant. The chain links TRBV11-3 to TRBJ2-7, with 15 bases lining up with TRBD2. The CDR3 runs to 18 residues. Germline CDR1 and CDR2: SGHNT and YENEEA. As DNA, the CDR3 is TGTACCAGCAGCTCACCGCCGGGACTAGCGGGGGGAACCTACGAGCAGTACTTC. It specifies CTSSSPPGLAGGTYEQYF. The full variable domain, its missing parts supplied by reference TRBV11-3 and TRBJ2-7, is EAGVVQSPRYKIIEKKQPVAFWCNPISGHNTLYWYLQNLGQGPELLIRYENEEAVDDSQLPKDRFSAERLKGVDSTLKIQPAELGDSAVYLCTSSSPPGLAGGTYEQYFGPGTRLTVT.

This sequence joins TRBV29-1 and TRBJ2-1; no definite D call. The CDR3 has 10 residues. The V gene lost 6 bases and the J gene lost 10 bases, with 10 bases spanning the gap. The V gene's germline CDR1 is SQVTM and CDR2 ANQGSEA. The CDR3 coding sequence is TGCAGCGTCGTAACAATGGAGCAGTTCTTC. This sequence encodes CSVVTMEQFF.

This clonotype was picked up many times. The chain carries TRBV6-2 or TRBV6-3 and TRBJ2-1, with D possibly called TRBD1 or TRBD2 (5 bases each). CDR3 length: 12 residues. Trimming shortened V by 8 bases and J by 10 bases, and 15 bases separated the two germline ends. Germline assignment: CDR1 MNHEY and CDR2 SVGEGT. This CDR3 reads CASAVGTGEQFF. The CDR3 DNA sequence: TGTGCCAGCGCGGTGGGGACGGGGGAGCAGTTCTTC.

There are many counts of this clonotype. The CDR3 coding sequence is TGTGCCAGCAGCACTACAACGTACCAAGAGACCCAGTACTTC. Translation gives CASSTTTYQETQYF. The chain employs TRBV12-3 or TRBV12-4 and TRBJ2-5; D not resolved. Trimming removed 6 bases at V and 0 bases at J, with 11 bases between. This CDR3 is built from 14 residues.

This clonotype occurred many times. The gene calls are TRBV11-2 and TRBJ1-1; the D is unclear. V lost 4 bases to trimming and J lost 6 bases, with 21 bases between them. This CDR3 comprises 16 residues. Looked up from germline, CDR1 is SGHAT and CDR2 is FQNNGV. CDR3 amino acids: CASSWWTSQDWSEAFF. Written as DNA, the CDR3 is TGTGCCAGCAGCTGGTGGACTTCTCAAGACTGGTCTGAAGCTTTCTTT.

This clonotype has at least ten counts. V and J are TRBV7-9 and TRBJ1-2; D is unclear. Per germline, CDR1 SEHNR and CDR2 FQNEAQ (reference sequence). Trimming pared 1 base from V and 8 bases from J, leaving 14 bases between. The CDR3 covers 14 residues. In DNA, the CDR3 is TGTGCCAGCAGCTTAGTCCCGGTCACATACGGCTACACCTTC. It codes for CASSLVPVTYGYTF. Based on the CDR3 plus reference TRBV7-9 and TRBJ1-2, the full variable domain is DTGVSQNPRHKITKRGQNVTFRCDPISEHNRLYWYRQTLGQGPEFLTYFQNEAQLEKSRLLSDRFSAERPKGSFSTLEIQRTEQGDSAMYLCASSLVPVTYGYTFGSGTRLTVV.

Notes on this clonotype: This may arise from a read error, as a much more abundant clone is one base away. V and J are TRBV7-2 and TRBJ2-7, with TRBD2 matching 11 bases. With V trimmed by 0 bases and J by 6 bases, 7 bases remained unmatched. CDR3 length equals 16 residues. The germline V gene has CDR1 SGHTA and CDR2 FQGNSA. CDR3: CASSLAEVAGGGEQYV. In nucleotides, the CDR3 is TGTGCCAGCAGCTTAGCGGAGGTAGCGGGGGGGGGCGAGCAGTACGTC.

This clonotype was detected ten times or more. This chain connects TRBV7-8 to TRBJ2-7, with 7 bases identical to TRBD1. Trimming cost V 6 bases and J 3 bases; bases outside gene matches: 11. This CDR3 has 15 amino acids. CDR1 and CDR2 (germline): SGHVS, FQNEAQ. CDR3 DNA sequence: TGTGCCAGCAGTCAGATGAGGGACAGTTACTACGAGCAGTACTTC. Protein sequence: CASSQMRDSYYEQYF.

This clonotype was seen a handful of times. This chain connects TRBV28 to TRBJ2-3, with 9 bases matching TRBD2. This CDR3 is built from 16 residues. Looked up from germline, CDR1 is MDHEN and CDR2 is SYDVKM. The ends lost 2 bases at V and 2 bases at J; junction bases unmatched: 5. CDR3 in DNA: TGTGCCAGCAGTTTAACAGCGGGGGGCATCACAGATACGCAGTATTTT. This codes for CASSLTAGGITDTQYF. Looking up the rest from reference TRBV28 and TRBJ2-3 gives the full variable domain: DVKVTQSSRYLVKRTGEKVFLECVQDMDHENMFWYRQDPGLGLRLIYFSYDVKMKEKGDIPEGYSVSREKKERFSLILESASTNQTSMYLCASSLTAGGITDTQYFGPGTRLTVL.

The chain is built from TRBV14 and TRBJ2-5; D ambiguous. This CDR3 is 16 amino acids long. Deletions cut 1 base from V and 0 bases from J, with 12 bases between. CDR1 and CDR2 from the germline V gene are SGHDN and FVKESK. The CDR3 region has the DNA TGTGCCAGCAGCCAAGGAACTCTAGTCTACCAAGAGACCCAGTACTTC. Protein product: CASSQGTLVYQETQYF.

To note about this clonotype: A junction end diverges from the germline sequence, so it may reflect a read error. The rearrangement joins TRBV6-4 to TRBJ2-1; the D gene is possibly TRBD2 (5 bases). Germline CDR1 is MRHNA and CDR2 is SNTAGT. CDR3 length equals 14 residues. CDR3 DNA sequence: TGTGCCAACAGTGACCGAGGGACCTACAATGAGCAGTTCTTC. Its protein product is CANSDRGTYNEQFF.